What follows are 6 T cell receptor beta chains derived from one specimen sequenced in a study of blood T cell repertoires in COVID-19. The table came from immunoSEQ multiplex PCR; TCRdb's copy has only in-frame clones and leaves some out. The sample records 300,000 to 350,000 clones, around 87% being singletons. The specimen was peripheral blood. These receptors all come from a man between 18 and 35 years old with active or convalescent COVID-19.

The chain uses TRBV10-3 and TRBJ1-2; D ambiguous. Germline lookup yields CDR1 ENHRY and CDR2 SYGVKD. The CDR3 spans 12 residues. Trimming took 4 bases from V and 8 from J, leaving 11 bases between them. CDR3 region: CAISGESYGYTF. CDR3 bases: TGTGCCATCAGTGGGGAGTCGTACGGCTACACCTTC.

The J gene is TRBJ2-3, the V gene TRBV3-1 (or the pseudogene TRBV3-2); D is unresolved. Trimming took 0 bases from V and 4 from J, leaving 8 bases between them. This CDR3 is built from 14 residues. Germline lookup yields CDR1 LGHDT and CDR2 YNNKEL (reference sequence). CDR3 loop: CASSQDLRADTQYF. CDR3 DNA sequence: TGTGCCAGCAGCCAAGATCTCCGGGCAGATACGCAGTATTTT.

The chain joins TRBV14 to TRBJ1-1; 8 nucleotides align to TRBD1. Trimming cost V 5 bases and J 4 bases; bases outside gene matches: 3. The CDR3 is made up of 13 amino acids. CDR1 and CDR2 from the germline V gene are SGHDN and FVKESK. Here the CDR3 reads CASSGQGLTEAFF. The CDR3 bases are TGTGCCAGCAGCGGACAGGGTCTCACTGAAGCTTTCTTT.

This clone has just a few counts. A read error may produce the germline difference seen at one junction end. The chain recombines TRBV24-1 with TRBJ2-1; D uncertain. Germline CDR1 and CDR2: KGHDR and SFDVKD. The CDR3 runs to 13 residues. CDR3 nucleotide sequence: TGTGCCACCAGTGATCCGTCCTTCAATGAGCAGTTCTTC. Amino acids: CATSDPSFNEQFF.

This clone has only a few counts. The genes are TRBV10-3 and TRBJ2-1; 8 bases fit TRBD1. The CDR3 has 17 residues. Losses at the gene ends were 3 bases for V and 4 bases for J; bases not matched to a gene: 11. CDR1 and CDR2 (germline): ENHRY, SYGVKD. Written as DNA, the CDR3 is TGTGCCATCAGTGAATTCTCACAGGGGACAGGTTACAATGAGCAGTTCTTC. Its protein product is CAISEFSQGTGYNEQFF.

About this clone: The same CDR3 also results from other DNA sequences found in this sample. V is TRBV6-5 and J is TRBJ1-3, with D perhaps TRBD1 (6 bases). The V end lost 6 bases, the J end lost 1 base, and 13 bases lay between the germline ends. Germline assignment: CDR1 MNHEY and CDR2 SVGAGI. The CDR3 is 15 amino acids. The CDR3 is CASSPDRVSGNTIYF. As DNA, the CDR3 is TGTGCCAGCAGCCCGGACAGAGTATCTGGAAACACCATATATTTT.